The sequence of this T cell receptor delta chain was determined in a study of γδ T cells in repeated Plasmodium falciparum infection. TCRdb ran CATT on the multiplex PCR reads. The table has 75,000 to 95,000 delta-chain clones, 0.75% to 1% seen once. Vgamma9/Vdelta2+ and Vdelta2-negative gammadelta T cells were flow-sorted from PBMC for bulk sequencing. Study findings and constraints: Malian children's Vdelta2-negative repertoires appeared more expanded and less diverse than Australians'.

This clone was observed at least ten times. Its antigen is as yet unknown. The V gene end was trimmed by 2 bases and the J gene end by 0 bases; junction bases not matched to a gene: 17. The CDR3 has 20 amino acids. CDR1 is GEAIGNYY and CDR2 is EKD in the germline V gene. This sequence joins TRDV2 and TRDJ1; 10 positions agree with TRDD3. This sequence was found in a pool of human donors (malaria-infected and uninfected, not separated). Sequencing was carried out using gamma-delta T cells from blood. CDR3 loop: CACDSLPFVLGDSNTDKLIF. CDR3 nucleotide sequence: TGTGCCTGTGACAGCCTTCCTTTCGTACTGGGGGATTCAAACACCGATAAACTCATCTTT.